One and the same sample provided the 31 T cell receptor beta chains below, sequenced in a study of T cell clonality in common variable immunodeficiency. The data were produced by immunoSEQ multiplex PCR, yet TCRdb's version contains in-frame clones alone and is incomplete. The profile covers tens of thousands of clones, none occurring a single time. The sequenced material came from peripheral blood mononuclear cells. These receptors originate from a person aged 18 to 75 in good health.

This clone was seen ten or more times. CDR3 in amino acids: CASIRGDEQFF. The sequenced CDR3 bases are TGCGCCAGCATCAGGGGTGATGAG. This sequence joins TRBV5-1 and TRBJ2-1; a possible D gene is TRBD1 (6 bases). The read gets to within 3 residues of the CDR3 end, and the germline J gene fills in the rest. V shed 6 bases and J shed 8 bases, with 9 bases lying between them. The CDR3 contains 11 residues. Germline V CDR1 and CDR2: SGHRS, YFSETQ.

This clone was detected many times. The read gets to within 3 residues of the CDR3 end, and the germline J gene fills in the rest. The V and J genes are TRBV5-1 and TRBJ1-6, with 10 bases identical to TRBD1. This CDR3 comprises 17 residues. Losses at the gene ends were 0 bases for V and 11 bases for J; bases not matched to a gene: 11. The germline V gene has CDR1 SGHRS and CDR2 YFSETQ. CDR3 sequence reads: CASSLGLQGQGWTPLHF. CDR3 DNA, as far as it was read: TGCGCCAGCAGCTTGGGGCTCCAGGGACAGGGGTGGACACCC.

This clone was detected many times. The DNA ends 3 residues before the CDR3 does, and the rest of the CDR3 is filled in from the germline J gene. This chain connects TRBV19 to TRBJ2-1, with D tentatively TRBD2 (6 bases). There are 17 residues in the CDR3. The germline V gene has CDR1 LNHDA and CDR2 SQIVND (reference sequence). Trimming took 10 bases from V and 3 from J, leaving 25 bases between them. Here the CDR3 reads CATAVWTTFENYNEQFF. Incomplete CDR3 DNA: TGTGCCACCGCGGTCTGGACTACGTTCGAAAACTACAATGAG.

Points on this clone: The CDR3 end is not reached by the read, which stops 3 residues before it; the germline J gene fills it in. V gene TRBV5-1 combines with J gene TRBJ1-3; TRBD1 matches 7 bases. Per the germline V gene, CDR1 is SGHRS and CDR2 is YFSETQ. V trimming: 4 bases; J trimming: 2 bases; junction bases outside the gene matches: 3. The CDR3 sequence is 14 residues long. CDR3 in amino acids: CASSNTGAGNTIYF. Incomplete CDR3 DNA: TGCGCCAGCAGCAACACAGGGGCTGGAAACACC.

This clone came up a few times. The CDR3 is cut off 3 residues early in the read; its end comes from the germline J gene. The chain employs TRBV6-2 or TRBV6-3 and TRBJ1-6, with 7 bases fitting TRBD1. There are 16 residues in the CDR3. After removal of 0 bases from V and 7 bases from J, the junction contained 6 bases not matched to a gene. Germline V gives CDR1 MNHEY, CDR2 SVGEGT. The CDR3: CASSYSRQGGNSPLHF. The CDR3 bases that were read are TGTGCCAGCAGTTACTCGAGACAGGGCGGGAATTCACCC.

This clone was seen many times. The CDR3 extends 3 residues past the end of the read, so its final part is completed from the germline J gene. The rearrangement uses TRBV9 and TRBJ2-3; the match to TRBD2 covers 9 bases. Germline values: CDR1 SGDLS, CDR2 YYNGEE. The CDR3 extends over 17 amino acids. Losses at the gene ends were 1 base for V and 0 bases for J; bases not matched to a gene: 6. The CDR3 reads CASSVRGLALSTDTQYF. CDR3 bases read: TGTGCCAGCAGCGTACGGGGACTAGCTTTGAGCACAGATACG.

This clone was seen more than once but under ten times. The read falls 3 residues short of the CDR3 end, and the missing part is taken from the germline J gene. The gene calls are TRBV2 and TRBJ2-1; 7 bases map to TRBD2. V shed 6 bases and J 0 bases; nucleotides not matched to a gene: 5. In germline, CDR1 is SNHLY, CDR2 FYNNEI. CDR3 length: 15 amino acids. CDR3: CASRSGGSSYNEQFF. CDR3 DNA (partial): TGTGCCAGCAGATCGGGGGGAAGCTCCTACAATGAG.

This clone came up a few times. With the read ending 3 residues before the CDR3 end, the germline J gene is used to fill in that end. This chain links TRBV5-1 with TRBJ2-5, with a tentative D call TRBD1 (6 bases). V was shortened by 3 bases and J by 4 bases, with 13 bases between the two germline ends. The V gene's germline CDR1 is SGHRS and CDR2 YFSETQ. The CDR3 contains 14 residues. Here the CDR3 reads CASSSAEGGETQYF. The CDR3 bases that were read are TGCGCCAGCAGCTCCGCCGAAGGGGGAGAGACC.

On this clone itself: The read comes to an end 3 residues before the CDR3 does, leaving the germline J gene to fill in the end. This sequence joins TRBV29-1 and TRBJ2-1; 8 positions match TRBD2. The CDR3 extends over 17 amino acids. In germline, CDR1 is SQVTM, CDR2 ANQGSEA. V lost 3 bases, J lost 1 base, and 11 bases stayed unmatched. The CDR3 protein is CSVESLIGGGSYNEQFF. Partial CDR3 DNA: TGCAGCGTTGAGTCGCTTATCGGGGGGGGGTCCTACAATGAG.

Details on this clone: The CDR3 goes on 3 residues after the read ends, and that part is filled in from the germline J gene. This chain uses TRBV19 with TRBJ1-1; D unclear. Deletions cut 9 bases from V and 6 bases from J, with 17 bases between. CDR3 length equals 13 residues. Germline CDR1 is LNHDA and CDR2 is SQIVND (reference sequence). CDR3 sequence: CASARAGIPEAFF. The sequenced CDR3 bases are TGTGCCAGCGCCCGCGCGGGGATCCCTGAA. Full variable domain (outside the CDR3, taken from reference TRBV19 and TRBJ1-1): DGGITQSPKYLFRKEGQNVTLSCEQNLNHDAMYWYRQDPGQGLRLIYYSQIVNDFQKGDIAEGYSVSREKKESFPLTVTSAQKNPTAFYLCASARAGIPEAFFGQGTRLTVV.

This clone was seen ten or more times. The observed sequence ends 3 residues before the CDR3 terminus, with the missing tail filled in from the germline J gene. The rearrangement links TRBV5-1 to TRBJ2-3; TRBD2 agrees at 14 bases. V dropped 4 bases and J dropped 6; count of bases not matched to a gene: 7. Germline CDR1 reads SGHRS; CDR2 reads YFSETQ. The CDR3 covers 16 residues. The CDR3 loop is CASSRTSGGYTDTQYF. The DNA read from the CDR3 is TGCGCCAGCAGCCGGACTAGCGGGGGGTATACGGATACG.

This clone was seen a handful of times. The read ends 3 residues before the CDR3 terminus; that terminus is restored from the germline J gene. The rearrangement uses TRBV19 and TRBJ2-2; D is uncertain. The CDR3 is 14 residues long. V was shortened by 3 bases and J by 4 bases, with 9 bases between the two germline ends. The germline CDR1 and CDR2 sequences are LNHDA and SQIVND (reference sequence). The CDR3: CASSIHISTGELFF. The part of the CDR3 DNA that was read is TGTGCCAGTAGTATTCACATATCCACCGGGGAG. Looking up the rest from reference TRBV19 and TRBJ2-2 gives the full variable domain: DGGITQSPKYLFRKEGQNVTLSCEQNLNHDAMYWYRQDPGQGLRLIYYSQIVNDFQKGDIAEGYSVSREKKESFPLTVTSAQKNPTAFYLCASSIHISTGELFFGEGSRLTVL.

Regarding this clone: A read error is possible here, since a much larger clone lies one base away. From the germline J gene comes the end of the CDR3, since the read stops 3 residues before it. The chain couples TRBV7-9 to TRBJ2-2; D gene unclear. In germline, CDR1 is SEHNR, CDR2 FQNEAQ (reference sequence). This CDR3 is built from 12 residues. The CDR3 DNA, read in part, is TGTGCCAGCTCGGGTCTTAATGAAAAG. Amino acids: CASSGLNEK. The entire CDR3 protein reads CASSGLNEKLFF.

This clone was detected ten times or more. The read falls 3 residues short of the CDR3 end, and the missing part is taken from the germline J gene. V is TRBV7-9 and J is TRBJ2-5, with D perhaps TRBD1 (5 bases). In germline, CDR1 is SEHNR, CDR2 FQNEAQ (reference sequence). V was cut by 1 base and J by 2 bases, with 11 bases left in between. The CDR3 consists of 15 residues. This chain's CDR3 is CASSLGPAGQETQYF. Incomplete CDR3 DNA: TGTGCCAGCAGCTTAGGCCCGGCAGGGCAAGAGACC.

This clone was detected ten times or more. Coverage ceases 3 residues before the CDR3 finishes, and the germline J gene fills in the end. The rearrangement uses TRBV7-6 and TRBJ2-3; D not resolved. CDR3 size: 13 residues. CDR1 is SGHVS, CDR2 FNYEAQ, per germline. Trimming pared 1 base from V and 2 bases from J, leaving 4 bases between. CDR3 DNA, as far as it was read: TGTGCCAGCAGCTTAGTCTACACAGATACG. It specifies CASSLVYTDT. The entire CDR3 protein is CASSLVYTDTQYF.

This clone showed up many times. The CDR3 loop is CASTFWGDWDTEAFF. Partial CDR3 DNA: TGTGCCAGCACGTTCTGGGGGGACTGGGACACTGAA. This rearrangement joins TRBV6-2 or TRBV6-3 to TRBJ1-1; perhaps TRBD1 as D (5 bases). The read comes to an end 3 residues before the CDR3 does, leaving the germline J gene to fill in the end. V was pared by 7 bases and J by 3 bases, with 18 bases between. The V gene's germline CDR1 is MNHEY and CDR2 SVGEGT. The CDR3 totals 15 residues.

The sample holds many counts of this clone. The read halts 3 residues ahead of the CDR3 end, with the missing end drawn from the germline J gene. This chain joins TRBV7-9 and TRBJ1-6; D not certain. The CDR3 sequence is 14 residues long. V dropped 3 bases and J dropped 7 bases, with 10 bases sitting between them. Germline V gene lookup returns CDR1 SEHNR and CDR2 FQNEAQ (reference sequence). The CDR3 spells CASSFERGNSPLHF. The DNA read from the CDR3 is TGTGCCAGCAGCTTTGAGCGGGGAAATTCACCC.

A remark on this clone: The DNA ends 3 residues before the CDR3 does, and the rest of the CDR3 is filled in from the germline J gene. V is TRBV19 and J is TRBJ1-3, with D possibly TRBD1 on 5 matching bases. Trimming pared 5 bases from V and 4 bases from J, leaving 9 bases between. This CDR3 region has 13 residues. Germline V lookup: CDR1 LNHDA, CDR2 SQIVND (reference sequence). The DNA read from the CDR3 is TGTGCCAGTAGTGACACAGGAGGAAACACC. Translation: CASSDTGGNT. The CDR3 reads in full as CASSDTGGNTIYF.

This clone came up a few times. The junction departs from the called germline gene at one end, perhaps through a read error. The sequenced CDR3 bases are TGTGCTAGCAGCTTCACTAGCGGGGGCACCGGGGAG. Residues: CASSFTSGGTGE. The full CDR3 protein is CASSFTSGGTGELFF. The chain combines TRBV7-7 with TRBJ2-2, with TRBD2 identical over 11 bases. The read is 3 residues too short to cover the CDR3 end, so that end is filled in from the germline J gene. Germline V gene sequence: CDR1 SSHAT, CDR2 FNYEAQ (reference sequence). CDR3 size: 15 residues.

This clone was observed at least ten times. Sequencing ends 3 residues short of the CDR3 end; the germline J gene provides the rest. The chain has TRBV19 and TRBJ1-1; the D gene is possibly TRBD1 (5 bases). This CDR3 has 16 residues. Trimming took off 3 bases at V and 3 bases at J, with 17 bases between the two ends. Germline CDR1 LNHDA, CDR2 SQIVND (reference sequence). The CDR3 spells CASSINGGSGHTEAFF. CDR3 DNA, as far as it was read: TGTGCCAGTAGTATCAATGGGGGTAGCGGGCACACTGAA.

This clone has at least ten counts. The read stops 3 residues short of the end of the CDR3; the missing end is completed from the germline J gene. The chain employs TRBV5-6 and TRBJ2-7; D perhaps matches TRBD2 (7 bases). With 6 bases removed from V and 3 bases from J, the gap between germline ends came to 16 bases. Germline CDR1 is SGHDT and CDR2 is YYEEEE. CDR3 size: 14 residues. The DNA read from the CDR3 is TGTGCCAGCACCCTACGGGGGGCAAACTACGAG. Amino acid sequence: CASTLRGANYE. From start to end, the CDR3 is CASTLRGANYEQYF.

This clone turned up a few times. The read terminates 3 residues ahead of where the CDR3 ends, so the germline J gene completes it. The chain has TRBV5-1 and TRBJ1-1, with 7 bases matching TRBD1. After removal of 2 bases from V and 4 bases from J, the junction contained 17 bases not matched to a gene. The CDR3 loop spans 18 amino acids. Germline CDR1 is SGHRS and CDR2 is YFSETQ. The CDR3 region is CASSFNRGIGSGGTEAFF. The CDR3 bases that were read are TGCGCCAGCAGCTTTAACAGGGGAATCGGTTCCGGGGGCACTGAA.

This clone was found many times. From the germline J gene comes the end of the CDR3, since the read stops 3 residues before it. The sample holds other DNA sequences that translate to the same CDR3. This chain uses TRBV18 with TRBJ2-5; D is ambiguous. Per the germline V gene, CDR1 is KGHSH and CDR2 is LQKENI. This CDR3 comprises 17 residues. Deletions cut 0 bases from V and 5 bases from J, with 19 bases between. The CDR3 spells CASSPPWARLWAETQYF. The CDR3 bases that were read are TGTGCCAGCTCACCACCCTGGGCGAGGCTGTGGGCCGAGACC. The full variable domain, its missing parts supplied by reference TRBV18 and TRBJ2-5, is NAGVMQNPRHLVRRRGQEARLRCSPMKGHSHVYWYRQLPEEGLKFMVYLQKENIIDESGMPKERFSAEFPKEGPSILRIQQVVRGDSAAYFCASSPPWARLWAETQYFGPGTRLLVL.

The sample holds many counts of this clone. From the germline J gene comes the end of the CDR3, since the read stops 3 residues before it. The gene calls are TRBV15 and TRBJ2-1, with D unresolved. With 1 base removed from V and 4 bases from J, the gap between germline ends came to 5 bases. There are 13 residues in the CDR3. Looked up from germline, CDR1 is LNHNV and CDR2 is YYDKDF (reference sequence). The chain's CDR3 is CATSRAGYNEQFF. CDR3 DNA (partial): TGTGCCACCAGCAGAGCGGGTTACAATGAG. Variable domain in full (rest from reference TRBV15 and TRBJ2-1): DAMVIQNPRYQVTQFGKPVTLSCSQTLNHNVMYWYQQKSSQAPKLLFHYYDKDFNNEADTPDNFQSRRPNTSFCFLDIRSPGLGDTAMYLCATSRAGYNEQFFGPGTRLTVL.

In its sample, this clone was seen many times. The CDR3 is cut off 3 residues early in the read; its end comes from the germline J gene. This rearrangement joins TRBV29-1 to TRBJ1-2, with D maybe TRBD1 (5 bases). V lost 7 bases to trimming and J lost 6 bases, with 24 bases between them. The CDR3 spans 15 residues. In germline, CDR1 is SQVTM, CDR2 ANQGSEA. The sequenced CDR3 bases are TGCAGCGGGACTGACAGACTCTATGGGGGGGATGGC. As protein: CSGTDRLYGGDG. The whole CDR3 protein reads CSGTDRLYGGDGYTF.

This clone was seen ten or more times. The read stops 3 residues short of the end of the CDR3; the missing end is completed from the germline J gene. The chain recombines TRBV20-1 with TRBJ2-3; 8 nucleotides agree with TRBD2. The CDR3 consists of 15 residues. The ends lost 1 base at V and 1 base at J; junction bases unmatched: 4. The germline CDR1 and CDR2 sequences are DFQATT and SNEGSKA (reference sequence). The DNA read from the CDR3 is TGCAGTGCTAGAGCGGGGGGGCCGGGCACAGATACG. Amino acid sequence: CSARAGGPGTDT. The CDR3 reads in full as CSARAGGPGTDTQYF.

A few counts support this clone. The read halts 3 residues ahead of the CDR3 end, with the missing end drawn from the germline J gene. The chain couples TRBV20-1 to TRBJ1-5; 10 bases are shared with TRBD1. The germline V gene encodes CDR1 DFQATT and CDR2 SNEGSKA (reference sequence). Trimming at V came to 0 bases and at J to 6 bases, leaving 8 bases not matched to a gene. The CDR3 length is 16 residues. CDR3 amino acids: CSARDRDRGFGQPQHF. CDR3 DNA (partial): TGCAGTGCTAGAGATCGGGACAGGGGTTTTGGTCAGCCC.

In regard to this clone: Coverage ceases 3 residues before the CDR3 finishes, and the germline J gene fills in the end. This sequence joins TRBV18 and TRBJ2-3; 10 bases map to TRBD1. CDR3 length equals 14 residues. Per the germline V gene, CDR1 is KGHSH and CDR2 is LQKENI. Incomplete CDR3 DNA: TGTGCCAGCTCACCGGGGACAGGGGATCAGCCG. It specifies CASSPGTGDQP. Given in full, the CDR3 is CASSPGTGDQPQYF. The full variable domain, in which reference TRBV18 and TRBJ2-3 provide the parts outside the CDR3, is NAGVMQNPRHLVRRRGQEARLRCSPMKGHSHVYWYRQLPEEGLKFMVYLQKENIIDESGMPKERFSAEFPKEGPSILRIQQVVRGDSAAYFCASSPGTGDQPQYFGPGTRLTVL.

In its sample, this clone was seen many times. The read comes to an end 3 residues before the CDR3 does, leaving the germline J gene to fill in the end. The V gene is TRBV7-6, the J gene TRBJ2-1, with 7 bases lining up with TRBD1. Trimming cost V 4 bases and J 5 bases; bases outside gene matches: 11. Germline CDR1 reads SGHVS; CDR2 reads FNYEAQ. This CDR3 is built from 16 residues. The sequenced part of the CDR3 DNA is TGTGCCAGCAGCTCCTCCCCGACAGGGCGAGACAATGAG. Its translation is CASSSSPTGRDNE. The full CDR3 protein reads CASSSSPTGRDNEQFF.

This clone was counted many times. The read finishes 3 residues shy of the CDR3 end, and the germline J gene is used to complete it. The genes are TRBV6-2 or TRBV6-3 and TRBJ1-1; 7 bases align to TRBD1. In germline, CDR1 is MNHEY, CDR2 SVGEGT. With V trimmed by 7 bases and J by 5 bases, 10 bases remained unmatched. The CDR3 length is 14 residues. The CDR3 bases that were read are TGTGCCAGCATTAAAGAGCCAGGGGGGACTGAA. As protein: CASIKEPGGTE. The whole CDR3 sequence reads CASIKEPGGTEAFF.

This clone was detected ten times or more. Sequencing ends 3 residues short of the CDR3 end; the germline J gene provides the rest. This chain joins TRBV28 and TRBJ1-1; D might be TRBD1 (6 bases). The length of the CDR3 is 13 residues. The V end lost 6 bases, the J end lost 5 bases, and 13 bases lay between the germline ends. Germline loops: CDR1 MDHEN, CDR2 SYDVKM. CDR3 region: CASRQGGWTEAFF. CDR3 bases read: TGTGCCAGCAGACAGGGAGGATGGACTGAA.